In this sample, the clone carrying this TCR beta chain turned up a few times. V lost 8 bases to trimming and J lost 4 bases, with 14 bases between them. The length of the CDR3 is 13 residues. CDR1 and CDR2 (germline): LNHDA, SQIVND (reference sequence). These data come from a study of blood T cell repertoires in COVID-19. TCRdb's table, derived via immunoSEQ multiplex PCR, lists solely in-frame clones and lacks some. The table has roughly 250,000 clones, around four fifths seen once. The TCR sequence derives from a woman in her forties with active or convalescent COVID-19. The sample comprised peripheral blood. The chain employs TRBV19 and TRBJ1-1, with unresolved D. CDR3 sequence reads: CASAPLVLTEAFF. CDR3 DNA sequence: TGTGCCAGTGCGCCCCTCGTCCTCACTGAAGCTTTCTTT.